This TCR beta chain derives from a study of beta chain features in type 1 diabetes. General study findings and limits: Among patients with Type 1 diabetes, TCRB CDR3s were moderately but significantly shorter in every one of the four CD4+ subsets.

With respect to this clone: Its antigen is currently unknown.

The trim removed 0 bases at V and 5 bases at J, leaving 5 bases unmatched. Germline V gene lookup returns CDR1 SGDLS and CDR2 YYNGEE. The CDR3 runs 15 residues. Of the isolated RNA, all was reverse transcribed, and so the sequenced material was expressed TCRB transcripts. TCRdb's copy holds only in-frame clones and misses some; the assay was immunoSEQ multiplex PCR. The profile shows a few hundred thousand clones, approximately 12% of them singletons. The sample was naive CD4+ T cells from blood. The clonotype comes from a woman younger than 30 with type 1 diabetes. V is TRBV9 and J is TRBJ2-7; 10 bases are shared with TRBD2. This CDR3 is CASSVEPSGSHEQYF. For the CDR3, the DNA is TGTGCCAGCAGCGTAGAGCCTAGCGGGAGCCACGAGCAGTACTTC. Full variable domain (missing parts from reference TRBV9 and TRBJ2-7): DSGVTQTPKHLITATGQRVTLRCSPRSGDLSVYWYQQSLDQGLQFLIQYYNGEERAKGNILERFSAQQFPDLHSELNLSSLELGDSALYFCASSVEPSGSHEQYFGPGTRLTVT.